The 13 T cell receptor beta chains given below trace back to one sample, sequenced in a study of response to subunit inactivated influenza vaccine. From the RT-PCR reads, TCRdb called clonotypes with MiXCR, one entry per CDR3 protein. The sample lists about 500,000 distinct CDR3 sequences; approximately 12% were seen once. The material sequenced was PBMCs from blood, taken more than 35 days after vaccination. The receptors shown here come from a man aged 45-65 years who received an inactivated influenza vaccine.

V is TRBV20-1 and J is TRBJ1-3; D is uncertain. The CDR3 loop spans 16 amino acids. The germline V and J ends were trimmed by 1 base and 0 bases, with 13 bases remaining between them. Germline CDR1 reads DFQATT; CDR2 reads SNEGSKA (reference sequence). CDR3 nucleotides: TGCAGTGCTAGAGTAAATCTTAGGTCCTCTGGAAACACCATATATTTT. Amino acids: CSARVNLRSSGNTIYF.

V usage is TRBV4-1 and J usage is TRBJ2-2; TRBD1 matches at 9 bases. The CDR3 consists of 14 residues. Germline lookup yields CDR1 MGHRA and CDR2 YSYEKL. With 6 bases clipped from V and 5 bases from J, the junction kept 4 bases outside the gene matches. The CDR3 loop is CASRKQGATGELFF. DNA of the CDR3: TGCGCCAGCAGAAAACAGGGGGCGACCGGGGAGCTGTTTTTT.

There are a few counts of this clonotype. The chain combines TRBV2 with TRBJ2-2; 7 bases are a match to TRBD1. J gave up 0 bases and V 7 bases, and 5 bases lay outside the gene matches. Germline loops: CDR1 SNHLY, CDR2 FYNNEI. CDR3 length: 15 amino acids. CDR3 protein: CASMGQGANTGELFF. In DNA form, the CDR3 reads TGTGCCAGCATGGGTCAGGGGGCGAACACCGGGGAGCTGTTTTTT. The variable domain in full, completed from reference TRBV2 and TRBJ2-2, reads EPEVTQTPSHQVTQMGQEVILRCVPISNHLYFYWYRQILGQKVEFLVSFYNNEISEKSEIFDDQFSVERPDGSNFTLKIRSTKLEDSAMYFCASMGQGANTGELFFGEGSRLTVL.

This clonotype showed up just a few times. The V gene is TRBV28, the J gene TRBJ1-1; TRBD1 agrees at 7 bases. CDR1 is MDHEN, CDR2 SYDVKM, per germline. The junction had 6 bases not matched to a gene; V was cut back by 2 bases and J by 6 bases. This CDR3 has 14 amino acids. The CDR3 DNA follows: TGTGCCAGCAGTTTACATACAGGGGTCTCTGAAGCTTTCTTT. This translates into CASSLHTGVSEAFF.

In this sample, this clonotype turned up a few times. The CDR3 protein is CASRRTGRYSNQPQHF. The CDR3 nucleotides are TGTGCCAGCAGACGGACTGGGAGATATAGCAATCAGCCCCAGCATTTT. The chain joins TRBV28 to TRBJ1-5; D remains unclear. The CDR3 runs 16 residues. CDR1 and CDR2 (germline): MDHEN, SYDVKM. V lost 6 bases and J 0 bases, leaving 15 bases between the germline ends.

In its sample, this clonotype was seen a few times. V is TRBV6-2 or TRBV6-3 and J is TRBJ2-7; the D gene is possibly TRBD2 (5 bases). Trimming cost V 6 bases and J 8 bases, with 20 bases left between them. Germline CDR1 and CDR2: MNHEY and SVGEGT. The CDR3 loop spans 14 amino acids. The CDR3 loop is CASRYTALGAKQYF. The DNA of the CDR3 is TGTGCCAGCAGATACACGGCTTTGGGAGCCAAGCAGTACTTC.

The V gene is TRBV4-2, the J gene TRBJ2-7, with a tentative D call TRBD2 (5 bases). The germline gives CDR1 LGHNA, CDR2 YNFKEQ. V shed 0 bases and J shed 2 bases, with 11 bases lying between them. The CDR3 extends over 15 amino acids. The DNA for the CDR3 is TGTGCCAGCAGCCAAGACGAGGGTCAAACCTACGAGCAGTACTTC. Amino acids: CASSQDEGQTYEQYF.

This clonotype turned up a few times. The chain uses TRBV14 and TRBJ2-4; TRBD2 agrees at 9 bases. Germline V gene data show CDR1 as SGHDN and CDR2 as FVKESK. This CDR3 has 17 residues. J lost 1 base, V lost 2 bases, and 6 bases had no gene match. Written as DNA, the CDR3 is TGTGCCAGCAGCCAACTGGCGGGGGGGAAGGCCAAAAACATTCAGTACTTC. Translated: CASSQLAGGKAKNIQYF. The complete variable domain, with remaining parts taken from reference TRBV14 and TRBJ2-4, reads EAGVTQFPSHSVIEKGQTVTLRCDPISGHDNLYWYRRVMGKEIKFLLHFVKESKQDESGMPNNRFLAERTGGTYSTLKVQPAELEDSGVYFCASSQLAGGKAKNIQYFGAGTRLSVL.

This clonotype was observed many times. In nucleotides, the CDR3 is TGCGCCAGCAGCCCCGGGACACGGCCCCATGAGCAGTTCTTC. Translating it yields CASSPGTRPHEQFF. The V gene is TRBV5-1, the J gene TRBJ2-1, with D possibly being TRBD1 (6 bases). This CDR3 has 14 amino acids. The germline V gene encodes CDR1 SGHRS and CDR2 YFSETQ. Trimming removed 4 bases at V and 8 bases at J, with 16 bases between.

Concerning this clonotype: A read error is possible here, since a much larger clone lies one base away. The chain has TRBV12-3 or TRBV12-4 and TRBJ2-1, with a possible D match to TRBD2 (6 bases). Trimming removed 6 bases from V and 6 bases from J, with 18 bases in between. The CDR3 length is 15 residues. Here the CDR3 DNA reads TGTGCCAGCAGACTAGGATGGGGGGAGAGCAATGAGCAGTTCTTC. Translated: CASRLGWGESNEQFF.

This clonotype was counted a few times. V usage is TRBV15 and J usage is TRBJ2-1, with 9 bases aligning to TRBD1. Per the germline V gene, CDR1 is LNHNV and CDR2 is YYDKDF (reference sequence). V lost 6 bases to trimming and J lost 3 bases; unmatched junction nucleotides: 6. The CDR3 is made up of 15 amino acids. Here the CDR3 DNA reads TGTGCCACCAGAAGGACAGGGGAGAACTACAATGAGCAGTTCTTC. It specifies CATRRTGENYNEQFF.

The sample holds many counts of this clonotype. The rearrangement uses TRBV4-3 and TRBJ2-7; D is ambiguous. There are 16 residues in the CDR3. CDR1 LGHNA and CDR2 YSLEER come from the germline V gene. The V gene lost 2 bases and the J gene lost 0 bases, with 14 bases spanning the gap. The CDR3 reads CASSQSVFSLSYEQYF. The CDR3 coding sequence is TGCGCCAGCAGCCAATCAGTTTTTAGCCTCTCCTACGAGCAGTACTTC.

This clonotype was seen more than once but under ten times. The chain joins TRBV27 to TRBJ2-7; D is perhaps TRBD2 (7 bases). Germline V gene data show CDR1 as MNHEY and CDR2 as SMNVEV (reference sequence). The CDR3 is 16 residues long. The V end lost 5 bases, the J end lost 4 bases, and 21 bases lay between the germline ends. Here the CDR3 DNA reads TGTGCCAGCAGTCCCCAGGGAAGGGGGGGCTTGTACGAGCAGTACTTC. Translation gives CASSPQGRGGLYEQYF.